The rows below give T cell receptor beta chains drawn from one sample of a study of blood T cell repertoires in COVID-19. TCRdb keeps only in-frame clones here, not all; method: immunoSEQ multiplex PCR. The sample records approximately 37,000 clones, approximately 83% being singletons. The sample was peripheral blood. These receptors all come from a middle-aged man with active COVID-19. The CDR3 runs from the conserved cysteine through the conserved F or W. D genes are given only for firm matches. Clone size is shown for a subset of rows, as once, few, many or a class of expanded clone.

>-|TRBJ2-5|-|TRBV6-2/TRBV6-3
CASSYSKGGAYQETQYF
TGTGCCAGCAGTTACTCGAAGGGCGGGGCGTACCAAGAGACCCAGTACTTC
>TRBD2|TRBJ2-5|-|TRBV10-2
CASSESLAGWETQYF
TGCGCCAGCAGTGAGTCCCTAGCGGGATGGGAGACCCAGTACTTC
>-|TRBJ2-7|-|TRBV5-1
CASSKSTGTYEQYF
TGCGCCAGCAGCAAATCCACAGGGACCTACGAGCAGTACTTC
>-|TRBJ2-7|-|TRBV28
CASSLATIGGGRRYEQYF
TGTGCCAGCAGTCTCGCAACCATTGGGGGCGGGAGAAGGTACGAGCAGTACTTC
>-|TRBJ2-2|-|TRBV7-3
CASSLNALASEGGELFF
TGTGCCAGCAGCTTAAATGCCCTGGCTAGCGAGGGCGGGGAGCTGTTTTTT
>TRBD2|TRBJ2-2|-|TRBV9
CASSVVGSGSHTGELFF
TGTGCCAGCAGCGTAGTAGGGAGCGGGAGTCACACCGGGGAGCTGTTTTTT
>-|TRBJ2-1|-|TRBV15
CATSRDLSGYSSYNEQFF
TGTGCCACCAGCAGAGATCTTAGCGGTTATAGCTCCTACAATGAGCAGTTCTTC
>TRBD2|TRBJ2-1|-|TRBV2
CASSEVAGGPKGYNEQFF
TGTGCCAGCAGTGAAGTGGCGGGAGGCCCGAAAGGGTACAATGAGCAGTTCTTC
>-|TRBJ2-3|-|TRBV2
CASMRDATDTQYF
TGTGCCAGCATGAGGGATGCCACAGATACGCAGTATTTT
>TRBD1|TRBJ1-5|-|TRBV19
CASSLGQSQPQHF
TGTGCCAGTAGTTTGGGACAGAGTCAGCCCCAGCATTTT
>TRBD2|TRBJ2-1|-|TRBV2
CAVELAGAYNEQFF
TGTGCCGTCGAACTAGCGGGAGCTTACAATGAGCAGTTCTTC
>-|TRBJ2-7|-|TRBV27
CASSHRGGTILTYEQYF
TGTGCCAGCAGTCATAGGGGGGGGACTATCCTGACCTACGAGCAGTACTTC
>-|TRBJ2-1|-|TRBV9
CASSVGGIEQFF
TGTGCCAGCAGCGTGGGAGGAATTGAGCAGTTCTTC
>-|TRBJ1-1|-|TRBV12-3/TRBV12-4
CASSAGFEAFF
TGTGCCAGCAGTGCGGGATTCGAAGCTTTCTTT
>-|TRBJ2-3|-|TRBV30
CAWSSDRRPTDTQYF
TGTGCCTGGAGTTCCGACAGGAGACCCACAGATACGCAGTATTTT
>-|TRBJ2-5|-|TRBV18
CASSPRQTQETQYF
TGTGCCAGCTCACCCCGACAGACCCAAGAGACCCAGTACTTC
>-|TRBJ2-1|-|TRBV28
CASRYTPEGSNEQFF
TGTGCCAGCAGGTACACTCCCGAAGGGAGCAATGAGCAGTTCTTC
>-|TRBJ1-2|-|TRBV5-1
CASSLMAGLENDGYTF
TGCGCCAGCAGCTTGATGGCAGGGCTCGAAAATGACGGCTACACCTTC
>TRBD1|TRBJ1-5|-|TRBV5-4
CASSGGGGQGARQPQHF
TGTGCCAGCAGCGGCGGTGGGGGACAGGGGGCACGGCAGCCCCAGCATTTT
>-|TRBJ1-5|-|TRBV19
CASRSTGIGQPQHF
TGTGCCAGTCGCTCAACAGGGATTGGTCAGCCCCAGCATTTT
>-|TRBJ2-2|-|TRBV19
CASSTPRSGLHGELFF
TGTGCCAGTAGTACCCCCCGAAGCGGTCTCCACGGGGAGCTGTTTTTT
>TRBD2|TRBJ2-1|-|TRBV27
CASSFPHRGGRAGEQFF
TGTGCCAGCAGTTTCCCTCACCGGGGGGGGAGGGCCGGGGAGCAGTTCTTC
>TRBD2|TRBJ2-1|-|TRBV5-1
CASSLGRTSRGNEQFF
TGCGCCAGCAGCTTGGGAAGGACTAGTAGGGGCAATGAGCAGTTCTTC
>TRBD2|TRBJ2-7|-|TRBV25-1
CASGCLTSVYEQYF
TGTGCCAGCGGCTGCCTTACTAGCGTCTACGAGCAGTACTTC
>-|TRBJ2-2|few|TRBV19
CASKSGWAANTGELFF
TGTGCCAGTAAGTCCGGATGGGCCGCGAACACCGGGGAGCTGTTTTTT
>-|TRBJ2-7|-|TRBV3-1/TRBV3-2
CASSQKGGRLYEQYF
TGTGCCAGCAGCCAAAAGGGGGGGAGGCTATACGAGCAGTACTTC
>TRBD2|TRBJ2-6|-|TRBV2
CASTPASGRAAGANVLTF
TGTGCCAGCACCCCCGCTAGCGGGAGGGCAGCTGGGGCCAACGTCCTGACTTTC
>-|TRBJ1-1|medium-sized|TRBV11-2
CASSPEGTGLGAFF
TGTGCCAGCAGTCCAGAGGGCACAGGGCTAGGAGCTTTCTTT
>TRBD2|TRBJ2-3|-|TRBV7-9
CASSFKTSGAYTDTQYF
TGTGCCAGCAGCTTCAAAACTAGCGGGGCCTACACAGATACGCAGTATTTT
>-|TRBJ1-5|-|TRBV7-9
CASSLSASQPQHF
TGTGCCAGCAGCTTATCTGCGTCTCAGCCCCAGCATTTT
>-|TRBJ2-2|-|TRBV18
CASSPKGAGELFF
TGTGCCAGCTCACCAAAGGGAGCCGGGGAGCTGTTTTTT
>TRBD1|TRBJ2-2|-|TRBV5-4
CASSLAGQGVGELFF
TGTGCCAGCAGCTTGGCGGGACAGGGGGTCGGGGAGCTGTTTTTT
>-|TRBJ1-1|-|TRBV29-1
CSVVGITGSTEAFF
TGCAGCGTTGTAGGAATAACAGGGAGCACTGAAGCTTTCTTT
>TRBD1|TRBJ2-1|-|TRBV5-1
CASSLRDRAYYEQFF
TGCGCCAGCAGCTTGCGGGACAGGGCATATTATGAGCAGTTCTTC
>-|TRBJ2-1|once|TRBV19
CASTRGSSYNEQFF
TGTGCCAGCACTCGGGGGAGCTCCTACAATGAGCAGTTCTTC
>-|TRBJ2-1|-|TRBV10-2
CASASASSYNEQFF
TGCGCCAGCGCTAGCGCGAGCTCCTACAATGAGCAGTTCTTC
>-|TRBJ1-1|-|TRBV3-1/TRBV3-2
CASSQETSGLGSTEAFF
TGTGCCAGCAGCCAAGAGACCTCAGGGTTGGGAAGCACTGAAGCTTTCTTT
>TRBD2|TRBJ2-1|-|TRBV6-4
CASSDSGSSYNEQFF
TGTGCCAGCAGTGACAGCGGGAGCTCCTACAATGAGCAGTTCTTC
>-|TRBJ1-1|-|TRBV18
CASSLRDTKTEAFF
TGTGCCAGCTCACTCCGGGACACCAAGACTGAAGCTTTCTTT
>-|TRBJ1-1|-|TRBV5-1
CASSPYGGSRSEAFF
TGCGCCAGCAGCCCCTACGGGGGGAGTAGGTCTGAAGCTTTCTTT
>TRBD1|TRBJ2-2|-|TRBV7-3
CASSTTGQGTGELFF
TGTGCCAGCAGCACCACGGGACAGGGGACCGGGGAGCTGTTTTTT
>TRBD2|TRBJ2-1|-|TRBV6-4
CASSVYGAGGSDEQFF
TGTGCCAGCAGCGTGTATGGAGCGGGAGGGTCCGATGAGCAGTTCTTC
>-|TRBJ1-1|-|TRBV7-8
CASSEWTRKRNTEAFF
TGTGCCAGCAGCGAATGGACAAGGAAACGGAACACTGAAGCTTTCTTT